This T cell receptor (beta chain) is from a study of T cells in Graves' hyperthyroidism and ophthalmopathy. Study background: Peripheral blood sampling occurred at initial diagnosis, before any treatment.

General study results and limits: Also found in blood were most expanded thyroid clonotypes above 0.001.

Regions amplified from RNA transcripts were the TCR beta CDR3 regions. Initially, a first-round RT-PCR of the TCR CDR3 employed the HTBI primer set. In TCRdb, the multiplex PCR reads were re-called with MiXCR into one record per CDR3 protein. The sample records about 250,000 distinct CDR3 sequences, over 20% being singletons. Trimming removed 0 bases from V and 2 bases from J, with 14 bases in between. The germline V gene has CDR1 MGHRA and CDR2 YSYEKL. CDR3 size: 17 residues. Uncontrolled infection, other autoimmune disease, pregnancy and lactation each barred patients from inclusion. PBMCs stemmed from approximately 10 ml fresh peripheral blood. Turning to this clonotype: What it recognizes is unknown.

The material sequenced was blood. This chain joins TRBV4-1 and TRBJ2-1; D is uncertain. The sequence derives from a man aged 25-40 years with Graves' ophthalmopathy. CDR3 in amino acids: CASSQDSDPATYNEQFF. In nucleotides, the CDR3 is TGCGCCAGCAGCCAAGATTCCGACCCAGCAACCTACAATGAGCAGTTCTTC.